The present T cell receptor beta chain was sequenced within a study of blood T cell repertoires in COVID-19. Study at large: Nucleic acid was either cDNA or gDNA, and it came from T cells, B-cell-depleted T cells, or PBMCs.

V shed 6 bases and J shed 7 bases, with 13 bases lying between them. Germline V gene data show CDR1 as MNHEY and CDR2 as SVGAGI. The CDR3 loop spans 14 amino acids. Per the study methods: Estimates of nucleated cell counts were drawn from the amplification of reference gene primers. The protocol was immunoSEQ multiplex PCR, while the TCRdb copy is restricted to in-frame clones and leaves out a portion. V and J calls and clone size are as listed in that table; D and trimming were resolved from the DNA. The sample includes around 140,000 clones, 85% to 90% of them seen just once. This sequence joins TRBV6-5 and TRBJ1-6; D is possibly TRBD1 (6 bases). The sample comprised peripheral blood. The receptor was isolated from a woman aged 60-75 years with acute or convalescent COVID-19. The CDR3 DNA sequence: TGTGCCAGCAGGACTAGGGGGGGGAATTCACCCCTCCACTTT. Residues: CASRTRGGNSPLHF.